These 31 T cell receptor beta chains came from one sample sequenced in a study of shared clonotypes between healthy human individuals. Naive CD8 cells were CD45RO-negative, positively selected for CCR7, excluding terminally differentiated effector memory CD45RA+ cells. Clones were sequenced by immunoSEQ multiplex PCR, and TCRdb holds only the in-frame ones, with some missing. The sample lists about 1,900,000 clones; about 95% were seen once. Sample: naive CD8+ T cells sorted from blood. The receptors stem from a young man in good health.

A remark on this clone: The identical CDR3 is also encoded by other nucleotide sequences in the sample. The chain carries TRBV28 and TRBJ2-1; 7 nucleotides align to TRBD2. The V gene end was trimmed by 1 base and the J gene end by 6 bases; junction bases not matched to a gene: 0. The CDR3 is 13 residues long. CDR1 is MDHEN, CDR2 SYDVKM, per germline. The CDR3 sequence: CASSLSGGNEQFF. CDR3 coding DNA: TGTGCCAGCAGTTTATCGGGGGGCAATGAGCAGTTCTTC. The complete variable domain, with remaining parts taken from reference TRBV28 and TRBJ2-1, reads DVKVTQSSRYLVKRTGEKVFLECVQDMDHENMFWYRQDPGLGLRLIYFSYDVKMKEKGDIPEGYSVSREKKERFSLILESASTNQTSMYLCASSLSGGNEQFFGPGTRLTVL.

The rearrangement links TRBV28 to TRBJ2-7, with TRBD1 matching 10 bases. V was clipped by 5 bases and J by 3 bases; unmatched bases: 7. The germline gives CDR1 MDHEN, CDR2 SYDVKM. The CDR3 covers 15 residues. The CDR3 DNA follows: TGTGCCAGCAGTCTGAACCGGGACAGGGGCTACGAGCAGTACTTC. Protein sequence: CASSLNRDRGYEQYF. Full variable domain (rest looked up from reference TRBV28 and TRBJ2-7): DVKVTQSSRYLVKRTGEKVFLECVQDMDHENMFWYRQDPGLGLRLIYFSYDVKMKEKGDIPEGYSVSREKKERFSLILESASTNQTSMYLCASSLNRDRGYEQYFGPGTRLTVT.

The DNA of the CDR3 is TGTGCCAGTCAGGGACAGGCCTACGAGCAGTACTTC. It is translated as CASQGQAYEQYF. The chain joins TRBV6-1 to TRBJ2-7, with 8 bases aligning to TRBD1. The CDR3 is 12 amino acids. The J segment lost 2 bases and the V segment lost 9 bases, leaving 3 bases of the junction unmatched. CDR1 is MNHNS, CDR2 SASEGT, per germline.

This clone was observed once. The V call is TRBV11-2, the J call TRBJ1-1, with D hard to call. There are 13 residues in the CDR3. Per germline, CDR1 SGHAT and CDR2 FQNNGV. The V gene lost 5 bases and the J gene lost 11 bases, with 18 bases spanning the gap. DNA of the CDR3: TGTGCCAGCAGCGATGAAACCGAAATGGACGCTTTCTTT. Its protein product is CASSDETEMDAFF.

CDR3 sequence: CASSGGGEQFF. CDR3 bases: TGTGCCAGCAGCGGGGGCGGGGAGCAGTTCTTC. V gene TRBV7-9 combines with J gene TRBJ2-1; D possibly corresponds to TRBD1 (6 bases). This CDR3 spans 11 amino acids. V lost 5 bases to trimming and J lost 10 bases, with 9 bases between them. Germline-derived CDR1 and CDR2 are SEHNR and FQNEAQ (reference sequence).

CDR3 amino acids: CAWSVGVSYNEQFF. DNA of the CDR3: TGTGCCTGGAGTGTAGGGGTCTCCTACAATGAGCAGTTCTTC. The chain employs TRBV30 and TRBJ2-1, with D possibly being TRBD1 (5 bases). V gave up 0 bases and J gave up 0 bases, with 6 bases separating them. CDR3 length: 14 amino acids. CDR1 and CDR2 from the germline V gene are GTSNPN and SVGIG (reference sequence). Drawing the rest from reference TRBV30 and TRBJ2-1, the complete variable domain is SQTIHQWPATLVQPVGSPLSLECTVEGTSNPNLYWYRQAAGRGLQLLFYSVGIGQISSEVPQNLSASRPQDRQFILSSKKLLLSDSGFYLCAWSVGVSYNEQFFGPGTRLTVL.

V gene TRBV7-9 combines with J gene TRBJ2-7; 8 positions match TRBD1. J lost 5 bases, V lost 4 bases, and 7 bases had no gene match. The CDR3 runs 14 residues. The germline V gene has CDR1 SEHNR and CDR2 FQNEAQ (reference sequence). The CDR3 DNA is TGTGCCAGCAGCTCCTTGGACAGGGCGGACGAGCAGTACTTC. Residues: CASSSLDRADEQYF.

Of note for this clone: Other DNA sequences in the sample encode the same CDR3. V is TRBV7-8 and J is TRBJ2-2, with 10 bases aligning to TRBD2. CDR1 and CDR2 from the germline V gene are SGHVS and FQNEAQ. The V and J ends lost 1 base and 5 bases, in that order; junction bases with no gene match: 4. This CDR3 has 16 amino acids. The CDR3 spells CASSLGLAGVTGELFF. DNA for the CDR3: TGTGCCAGCAGCTTAGGGCTAGCGGGAGTTACCGGGGAGCTGTTTTTT. The variable domain in full, with the rest retrieved from reference TRBV7-8 and TRBJ2-2, is GAGVSQSPRYKVAKRGQDVALRCDPISGHVSLFWYQQALGQGPEFLTYFQNEAQLDKSGLPSDRFFAERPEGSVSTLKIQRTQQEDSAVYLCASSLGLAGVTGELFFGEGSRLTVL.

For the CDR3, the DNA is TGTGCCAGCAGTTACTCTACGGACGGGGAGCTGTTTTTT. It codes for CASSYSTDGELFF. The genes are TRBV6-6 and TRBJ2-2; D is uncertain. V was pared by 0 bases and J by 7 bases, with 6 bases between. Germline CDR1 and CDR2: MNHNY and SVGAGI (reference sequence). This CDR3 has 13 amino acids.

V usage is TRBV30 and J usage is TRBJ1-1; D perhaps matches TRBD1 (5 bases). This CDR3 contains 14 residues. Germline V CDR1 and CDR2: GTSNPN, SVGIG (reference sequence). The ends were cut back, 2 bases at V and 2 bases at J, with 12 bases in the middle. Here the CDR3 DNA reads TGTGCCTGGAGTTTTGAGGGGTTTAACACTGAAGCTTTCTTT. Translation: CAWSFEGFNTEAFF.

The rearrangement links TRBV28 to TRBJ2-3; the D call may be TRBD1 or TRBD2 (6 bases each). Germline CDR1 is MDHEN and CDR2 is SYDVKM. Trimming removed 6 bases from V and 4 bases from J, with 17 bases in between. The CDR3 sequence is 15 residues long. The CDR3 spells CASSPTVGGSDTQYF. The CDR3 coding sequence is TGTGCCAGCAGCCCCACGGTAGGGGGGTCAGATACGCAGTATTTT.

CDR3 nucleotides: TGTGCCAGCAGTTTATCGGCGGGAGTCCTTTTGTATGAGCAGTTCTTC. The encoded protein is CASSLSAGVLLYEQFF. The genes are TRBV27 and TRBJ2-1; 7 bases match TRBD2. With V trimmed by 0 bases and J by 8 bases, 10 bases remained unmatched. CDR1 is MNHEY, CDR2 SMNVEV, per germline (reference sequence). CDR3 size: 16 residues.

Notes on this clone: The same CDR3 can be traced to other DNA sequences in this sample. V gene TRBV28 combines with J gene TRBJ2-1; D gene uncertain. This CDR3 region has 11 residues. The V end lost 3 bases, the J end lost 6 bases, and 3 bases lay between the germline ends. Germline loops: CDR1 MDHEN, CDR2 SYDVKM. This CDR3 is CASSLVNEQFF. CDR3 DNA sequence: TGTGCCAGCAGTTTGGTCAATGAGCAGTTCTTC.

This rearrangement joins TRBV19 to TRBJ2-3; 10 bases match TRBD2. V was pared by 5 bases and J by 2 bases, with 7 bases of the junction left unmatched. Germline loops: CDR1 LNHDA, CDR2 SQIVND (reference sequence). The CDR3 sequence is 16 residues long. The CDR3 region has the DNA TGTGCCAGTAGTGCTCTAGCGGGGGTTTACACAGATACGCAGTATTTT. It yields the protein CASSALAGVYTDTQYF.

The CDR3 loop reads CASSLTSNLNTEAFF. In DNA, the CDR3 is TGTGCCAGCAGTTTAACCTCAAATTTGAACACTGAAGCTTTCTTT. V is TRBV6-5 and J is TRBJ1-1, with unresolved D. Germline CDR1 and CDR2: MNHEY and SVGAGI. Deletions cut 4 bases from V and 0 bases from J, with 12 bases between. The CDR3 is made up of 15 amino acids.

The CDR3 here is CASTSLNYGYTF. The CDR3 DNA follows: TGTGCCAGTACTTCATTAAACTATGGCTACACCTTC. The chain employs TRBV19 and TRBJ1-2; no reliable D call. Deletions cut 7 bases from V and 2 bases from J, with 8 bases between. The CDR3 loop spans 12 amino acids. Germline V lookup: CDR1 LNHDA, CDR2 SQIVND (reference sequence). The full variable domain, with the rest looked up from reference TRBV19 and TRBJ1-2, is DGGITQSPKYLFRKEGQNVTLSCEQNLNHDAMYWYRQDPGQGLRLIYYSQIVNDFQKGDIAEGYSVSREKKESFPLTVTSAQKNPTAFYLCASTSLNYGYTFGSGTRLTVV.

This rearrangement joins TRBV30 to TRBJ2-7; 15 bases fit TRBD2. CDR3 length equals 16 residues. Germline CDR1 is GTSNPN and CDR2 is SVGIG (reference sequence). After removal of 4 bases from V and 0 bases from J, the junction contained 4 bases not matched to a gene. CDR3 DNA: TGTGCCTGGAAGGGACTAGCGGGAGGCCCCTCCTACGAGCAGTACTTC. Protein: CAWKGLAGGPSYEQYF.

The chain is built from TRBV5-1 and TRBJ2-3, with 10 bases fitting TRBD2. J gave up 2 bases and V 1 base, and 7 bases lay outside the gene matches. CDR3 size: 17 residues. Germline assignment: CDR1 SGHRS and CDR2 YFSETQ. CDR3 coding DNA: TGCGCCAGCAGCTTGATAGGTAGCGGGGGGATCACAGATACGCAGTATTTT. Translating gives CASSLIGSGGITDTQYF.

The rearrangement links TRBV6-6 to TRBJ1-1; 7 nucleotides match TRBD1. Trimming removed 7 bases from V and 4 bases from J; junction bases left unmatched: 9. Germline V gives CDR1 MNHNY, CDR2 SVGAGI (reference sequence). The CDR3 is made up of 14 amino acids. The chain's CDR3 is CASIQGGAGTEAFF. The CDR3 region has the DNA TGTGCCAGCATCCAAGGGGGCGCGGGCACTGAAGCTTTCTTT.

J is TRBJ2-7 and V is TRBV11-2, with D possibly being TRBD1 (5 bases). With 0 bases removed from V and 0 bases from J, the gap between germline ends came to 9 bases. Germline V gene lookup returns CDR1 SGHAT and CDR2 FQNNGV. The CDR3 extends over 15 amino acids. The CDR3 coding sequence is TGTGCCAGCAGCTTAGAGATAAGGGGCTCCTACGAGCAGTACTTC. This gives the protein CASSLEIRGSYEQYF.

The chain couples TRBV23-1 to TRBJ1-4, with TRBD1 identical over 7 bases. TRBV23-1 qualifies as an ORF whose function is uncertain. The CDR3 contains 17 residues. The V gene end was trimmed by 2 bases and the J gene end by 0 bases; junction bases not matched to a gene: 6. The CDR3 nucleotides are TGCGCCAGCAGTCAAACACGGACAGGACCAACTAATGAAAAACTGTTTTTT. Its protein product is CASSQTRTGPTNEKLFF.

This chain links TRBV7-9 with TRBJ1-1, with D unresolved. The CDR3 runs to 12 residues. Looked up from germline, CDR1 is SEHNR and CDR2 is FQNEAQ (reference sequence). V lost 1 base, J lost 4 bases, and 4 bases lay in between. CDR3 in amino acids: CASSLEPTEAFF. For the CDR3, the DNA is TGTGCCAGCAGCTTAGAGCCCACTGAAGCTTTCTTT.

The rearrangement joins TRBV27 to TRBJ2-7; the D gene is possibly TRBD2 (6 bases). There are 16 residues in the CDR3. V gave up 5 bases and J gave up 3 bases, with 20 bases separating them. Per the germline V gene, CDR1 is MNHEY and CDR2 is SMNVEV (reference sequence). CDR3 in amino acids: CASSPLQQGGFYEQYF. The CDR3 nucleotides are TGTGCCAGCAGTCCTCTCCAGCAGGGAGGTTTCTACGAGCAGTACTTC.

The chain combines TRBV6-1 with TRBJ1-2; no firm D call. V lost 5 bases and J 3 bases, leaving 19 bases between the germline ends. The CDR3 extends over 16 amino acids. Germline V gives CDR1 MNHNS, CDR2 SASEGT. CDR3 coding DNA: TGTGCCAGCAGTCAAGATCTGACGGAGAACTACTATGGCTACACCTTC. It is translated as CASSQDLTENYYGYTF.

The chain couples TRBV28 to TRBJ1-3; D may be TRBD1 (5 bases). V was trimmed by 6 bases and J by 0 bases, leaving 15 bases between them. In germline, CDR1 is MDHEN, CDR2 SYDVKM. The CDR3 loop spans 16 amino acids. The CDR3 is CASRDTFEGSGNTIYF. The CDR3 region has the DNA TGTGCCAGCAGGGACACGTTCGAAGGCTCTGGAAACACCATATATTTT.

The CDR3 DNA is TGTGCCAGCAGTTACTTAACAGGGGAGCGGGCCACTGAAGCTTTCTTT. Translation: CASSYLTGERATEAFF. The chain joins TRBV6-6 to TRBJ1-1, with 7 bases lining up with TRBD1. Looked up from germline, CDR1 is MNHNY and CDR2 is SVGAGI (reference sequence). The CDR3 covers 16 residues. With 1 base clipped from V and 4 bases from J, the junction kept 9 bases outside the gene matches.

DNA for the CDR3: TGTGCCAGCAGCTTAGAACATATCAATCAGCCCCAGCATTTT. It codes for CASSLEHINQPQHF. This chain links TRBV7-2 with TRBJ1-5; D is ambiguous. The CDR3 has 14 amino acids. Germline V CDR1 and CDR2: SGHTA, FQGNSA. Trimming cost V 1 base and J 3 bases, with 7 bases left between them.

V and J are TRBV11-2 and TRBJ2-1; D remains ambiguous. V lost 5 bases to trimming and J lost 1 base, with 12 bases between them. The CDR3 has 15 residues. Looked up from germline, CDR1 is SGHAT and CDR2 is FQNNGV. CDR3 sequence: CASSVMTASYNEQFF. The DNA for the CDR3 is TGTGCCAGCAGCGTCATGACTGCGTCCTACAATGAGCAGTTCTTC.

In its sample, this clone was seen a few times. The rearrangement uses TRBV7-9 and TRBJ1-5; 12 bases fit TRBD1. V was clipped by 5 bases and J by 6 bases; unmatched bases: 8. Germline CDR1 SEHNR, CDR2 FQNEAQ (reference sequence). The CDR3 extends over 16 amino acids. DNA of the CDR3: TGTGCCAGCAGCGCGGGACAGGGGGCGCCGGGTCAGCCCCAGCATTTT. Amino acid sequence: CASSAGQGAPGQPQHF.

CDR3 residues: CASLGTGGTEAFF. In nucleotides, the CDR3 is TGCGCCAGCCTAGGGACAGGGGGCACTGAAGCTTTCTTT. The chain combines TRBV4-1 with TRBJ1-1; 11 bases map to TRBD1. V lost 8 bases to trimming and J lost 4 bases; unmatched junction nucleotides: 3. Germline CDR1 and CDR2: MGHRA and YSYEKL. The CDR3 has 13 amino acids.

This chain joins TRBV2 and TRBJ1-1; the D gene is possibly TRBD1 (5 bases). The V and J ends lost 2 bases and 1 base respectively, with 11 bases between them. This CDR3 comprises 15 residues. CDR1 and CDR2 from the germline V gene are SNHLY and FYNNEI. The CDR3 loop reads CASSERGSPNTEAFF. The DNA of the CDR3 is TGTGCCAGCAGTGAAAGGGGATCACCGAACACTGAAGCTTTCTTT.